Listed below are T cell receptor beta chains from one sample, sequenced in a study of T-cell reconstitution after alpha-beta-depleted transplantation in children. MiXCR, applied by TCRdb to the PCR reads, yields one record per CDR3 protein. The sample holds roughly 100,000 distinct CDR3 sequences, under 9% seen once. Sequencing used PBMCs, obtained before TCRalphabeta/CD19-depleted stem cell transplant. These receptors were collected from a boy aged 2 to 10 with acute lymphoblastic leukemia, due to receive a stem cell transplant. The CDR3 runs from the conserved cysteine through the conserved F or W. D genes are given only for firm matches. Some rows have no size entry. The others give once, few or many, or a class for an expanded clone.

V gene	J gene	clone size	D gene	CDR3 DNA	CDR3 protein
TRBV2	TRBJ1-1	NA	NA	TGTGCCAGCAGTGAAGCGAGAGGAACTGAAGCTTTCTTT	CASSEARGTEAFF
TRBV7-8	TRBJ2-3	many	NA	TGTGCCAGCAGCTGGAGCGGAGGCACAGATACGCAGTATTTT	CASSWSGGTDTQYF
TRBV5-1	TRBJ2-7	few	NA	TGCGCCAGCAGCTCGGTGCGGGGACCCTCCTACGAGCAGTACTTC	CASSSVRGPSYEQYF
TRBV9	TRBJ2-5	NA	TRBD2	TGTGCCAGCAGCGTAGGGGCTAGCGGGGGGGGAAAAGAGACCCAGTACTTC	CASSVGASGGGKETQYF
TRBV12-3/TRBV12-4	TRBJ2-3	many	NA	TGTGCCAGCAGTCCCTACCGACAGGTCCCTGTCCCAGATACGCAGTATTTT	CASSPYRQVPVPDTQYF
TRBV12-3/TRBV12-4	TRBJ1-1	NA	NA	TGTGCCAGCAGTTATTCGGAGACTGAAGCTTTCTTT	CASSYSETEAFF
TRBV4-2	TRBJ2-3	many	TRBD2	TGTGCCAGCAGCCCCCGAACTGGACTAGCGGGGGGAAGCACAGATACGCAGTATTTT	CASSPRTGLAGGSTDTQYF
TRBV7-6	TRBJ2-7	many	NA	TGTGCCAGCAGCCCCCGGGACGGAGGCTACGAGCAGTACTTC	CASSPRDGGYEQYF
TRBV5-1	TRBJ1-1	many	NA	TGCGCCAGCAGCCCCTTACTAGGTGAGGCTGAAGCTTTCTTT	CASSPLLGEAEAFF
TRBV5-1	TRBJ1-1	many	TRBD1	TGCGCCAGCTCTATGATTTGGGACAGAAACACTGAAGCTTTCTTT	CASSMIWDRNTEAFF
TRBV12-2	TRBJ1-3	NA	NA	TGTGCAAGTCGCTTACACTCTGGAAACACCATATATTTT	CASRLHSGNTIYF
TRBV10-1	TRBJ1-2	many	NA	TGCGCCAGCAGTGAGGGCCGGGAGTTGAGCTACACCTTC	CASSEGRELSYTF
TRBV5-6	TRBJ2-3	many	NA	TGTGCCAGCAGCTCGGGGGTCTTACGGGAGTATTTT	CASSSGVLREYF
TRBV5-6	TRBJ1-5	many	NA	TGTGCCAGCAGCTTGGCACAGGAGGAGCCCCAGCATTTT	CASSLAQEEPQHF
TRBV5-1	TRBJ2-1	few	NA	TGCGCCAGCAGCTCGGGACACAATGAGCAGTTCTTC	CASSSGHNEQFF
TRBV19	TRBJ2-5	NA	NA	TGTGCCAGTAGCAGGGGATGGGAGACCCAGTACTTC	CASSRGWETQYF
TRBV4-1	TRBJ2-1	NA	TRBD1	TGCGCCAGCAGCTCCCCCGGGACAGGCAACTACAATGAGCAGTTCTTC	CASSSPGTGNYNEQFF
TRBV6-5	TRBJ2-7	many	NA	TGTGCCAGCACCGGGACAAGGGCCTACGAGCAGTACTTC	CASTGTRAYEQYF